The clone carrying this T cell receptor beta chain was picked up many times. Its specificity is unknown. Germline-derived CDR1 and CDR2 are MDHEN and SYDVKM. This CDR3 spans 12 amino acids. Trimming removed 6 bases from V and 7 bases from J, with 10 bases in between. This specimen comes from a study of blood T cells in healthy people across ages. Whole-study findings and limits: A roughly linear age-dependent decrease characterized TCR beta diversity per million T cells. For the donors, CMV status was unknown and possibly confounded expanded clonotype changes.

A J-beta primer mix and a sample-barcoded 5' primer were used in a second PCR of about 7 to 12 cycles. TCRdb reprocessed the 5' RACE reads with MiXCR, giving one entry per CDR3 protein. This table holds about 640,000 distinct CDR3 sequences, under 30% found once. Researchers report isolating at least 7 million PBMCs per sample. This rearrangement joins TRBV28 to TRBJ2-1; D remains ambiguous. Input material: blood. The TCR sequence derives from a woman older than 75 in good health. The CDR3 here is CASSGLGNEQFF. CDR3 nucleotides: TGTGCCAGCAGCGGATTAGGAAATGAGCAGTTCTTC.